These T cell receptor beta chains were read from a single sample in a study of CD8 T cells in ankylosing spondylitis. TCRdb analysed the 5' RACE reads with MiXCR anew, one entry per CDR3 protein. The table lists approximately 190,000 distinct CDR3 sequences, 13% of them singletons. Source material: blood, either unsorted or a sorted T cell fraction (not recorded which). Source of these receptors: a female donor with ankylosing spondylitis or in good health (not recorded which). CDR3s include the opening cysteine and the closing phenylalanine or tryptophan. The order of the fields is V gene, J gene, D gene, clone size, CDR3 DNA, CDR3 protein. The D gene is left open where the match is weak. Clone sizes are given selectively: once, few, many, or a class where the clone is expanded.

TRBV27	TRBJ2-1	TRBD1	few	TGTGCCAGCAGTTCCGGTGGGACAGAGTGGTTCTTC	CASSSGGTEWFF
TRBV7-9	TRBJ2-7	NA	NA	TGTGCCAGCAGCCCGCGCCGGACCGTCTTCTACGAGCAGTACTTC	CASSPRRTVFYEQYF
TRBV25-1	TRBJ2-1	TRBD2	NA	TGTGCCAGCAGTGAATTAGCGGGAGAAGGCAATGAGCAGTTCTTC	CASSELAGEGNEQFF
TRBV29-1	TRBJ2-7	NA	NA	TGCAGCGTTGAAGGGGGGGTGTACGAGCAGTACTTC	CSVEGGVYEQYF
TRBV12-3/TRBV12-4	TRBJ2-3	NA	many	TGTGCCAGCAGTCGGGACGGAGGCACAGATACGCAGTATTTT	CASSRDGGTDTQYF
TRBV12-3/TRBV12-4	TRBJ2-2	NA	many	TGTGCCAGCAGGTTACTAGACGGGGAGCTGTTTTTT	CASRLLDGELFF
TRBV11-2	TRBJ1-2	TRBD1	many	TGTGCCAGCAGCTCACAGGGACAGTACTATGGCTACACCTTC	CASSSQGQYYGYTF
TRBV12-3/TRBV12-4	TRBJ2-5	TRBD2	few	TGTGCCAGCAGTTTTCTCTTAGGAGGACTAGCGGGAGGGGAGACCCAGTACTTC	CASSFLLGGLAGGETQYF
TRBV20-1	TRBJ2-2	TRBD1	many	TGCAGTGCCCCCGGGACAGGGAGCACCGGGGAGCTGTTTTTT	CSAPGTGSTGELFF
TRBV20-1	TRBJ2-3	NA	few	TGCAGTGCTAGAGATCGGCTAGGGGGGAATACGCAGTATTTT	CSARDRLGGNTQYF
TRBV30	TRBJ1-4	NA	few	TGTGCCTGGAGTTCACAAGGCGAAAAACTGTTTTTT	CAWSSQGEKLFF
TRBV12-3/TRBV12-4	TRBJ1-3	NA	NA	TGTGCCAGCAGGCCCCTAAACTCTGGAAACACCATATATTTT	CASRPLNSGNTIYF
TRBV12-3/TRBV12-4	TRBJ1-1	TRBD1	many	TGTGCCAGCAGTTTGTCAGGGGGCAACACTGAAGCTTTCTTT	CASSLSGGNTEAFF
TRBV5-4	TRBJ1-1	NA	few	TGTGCCAGCAGCGACCACTTGGGGGCTTTCTTT	CASSDHLGAFF
TRBV7-8	TRBJ1-2	NA	many	TGTGCCAGCAGCTTAGTCATTAACTATGGCTACACCTTC	CASSLVINYGYTF
TRBV29-1	TRBJ2-5	TRBD1	few	TGCAGCGTCGAAAGACAGGGGGAGACCCAGTACTTC	CSVERQGETQYF
TRBV7-2	TRBJ2-1	NA	few	TGTGCCAGCAGCCCCATGTTGGACTCCAATGAGCAGTTCTTC	CASSPMLDSNEQFF
TRBV7-2	TRBJ2-1	TRBD1	once	TGTGCCAGCAGCCCAGGACAGGGGGGTGATGAGCAGTTCTTC	CASSPGQGGDEQFF
TRBV5-1	TRBJ2-6	NA	few	TGCGCCAGCAGCCCCCAGACAGCAACCCGGGGATCTGGGGCCAACGTCCTGACTTTC	CASSPQTATRGSGANVLTF
TRBV12-3/TRBV12-4	TRBJ2-6	NA	few	TGTGCCAGCAGTTTATCTGCGGCTGGGGCCAACGTCCTGACTTTC	CASSLSAAGANVLTF
TRBV6-1	TRBJ2-7	TRBD1	NA	TGTGCCACCAGAGGGGGATACGGACAGGGAGGAGAGCAGTACTTC	CATRGGYGQGGEQYF
TRBV18	TRBJ2-2	NA	many	TGTGCCAGCTCACCACCTTACGGCACCGGGGAGCTGTTTTTT	CASSPPYGTGELFF
TRBV12-3/TRBV12-4	TRBJ1-1	NA	many	TGTGCCAGCAGTTTACAGGGGCAGGGTATCACTGAAGCTTTCTTT	CASSLQGQGITEAFF
TRBV7-3	TRBJ2-3	TRBD1	NA	TGTGCCAGCAGCCCCGGGACAGGGAGTGCAGATACGCAGTATTTT	CASSPGTGSADTQYF
TRBV5-1	TRBJ1-1	TRBD1	few	TGCGCCAGCAGCCCCAGACAGGGAAACATGAACACTGAAGCTTTCTTT	CASSPRQGNMNTEAFF
TRBV28	TRBJ2-5	TRBD2	once	TGTGCCAGCAGGGCCGGACTAGCGCGACGAGAGACCCAGTACTTC	CASRAGLARRETQYF
TRBV4-3	TRBJ2-7	TRBD1	many	TGCGCCAGCAGCCCGCTTCACAGGGGAGCGACCTACGAGCAGTACTTC	CASSPLHRGATYEQYF
TRBV5-1	TRBJ2-3	NA	NA	TGCGCCAGCAGCTCACTTCCGGAGCTCACAGATACGCAGTATTTT	CASSSLPELTDTQYF
TRBV27	TRBJ2-3	NA	NA	TGTGCCAGCAGTTTATTCGGGACCGGCAAGGGGGTTACGCAGTATTTT	CASSLFGTGKGVTQYF
TRBV21-1	TRBJ2-1	NA	many	TGTGCCAGCAGCAAAGCCTCCTGGGGGAGGACCAATGAGCAGTTCTTC	CASSKASWGRTNEQFF
TRBV9	TRBJ2-7	TRBD2	many	TGTGCCAGCAGCGTAGATCCCAGCGGGAGTTGGTACGAGCAGTACTTC	CASSVDPSGSWYEQYF
TRBV7-2	TRBJ2-7	TRBD1	many	TGTGCCAGCAGCCGGGACAGGGCTGATTCCTACGAGCAGTACTTC	CASSRDRADSYEQYF
TRBV12-3/TRBV12-4	TRBJ2-7	NA	many	TGTGCCAGCAGTTTCCCCCTAGGGAATTTGGAGCAGTACTTC	CASSFPLGNLEQYF